These T cell receptor beta chains were read from a single sample in a study of blood T cells in healthy people across ages. TCRdb called the 5' RACE reads again in MiXCR, with one record for every CDR3 protein. The table has 540,000 or so distinct CDR3 sequences, approximately 30% seen once. The specimen sequenced was blood. The receptor set was obtained from a woman in her seventies in good health. CDR3s include the opening cysteine and the closing phenylalanine or tryptophan. Each record gives: J gene, V gene, clone size, D gene, CDR3 length, CDR3 protein, CDR3 DNA. D genes are given only for firm matches. Clone size is shown for a subset of rows, as once, few, many or a class of expanded clone.

TRBJ2-5 | TRBV7-2 | . | TRBD2 | 16 | CASSRSLAGDWETQYF | TGTGCCAGCAGCCGCAGCCTAGCGGGGGATTGGGAGACCCAGTACTTC
TRBJ2-1 | TRBV5-1 | few | . | 16 | CASSPRWGSPLNEQFF | TGCGCCAGCAGCCCGCGGTGGGGTTCCCCCCTCAATGAGCAGTTCTTC
TRBJ1-2 | TRBV28 | . | TRBD1 | 14 | CASTQGQGNYGYTF | TGTGCCAGCACCCAAGGACAGGGCAACTATGGCTACACCTTC
TRBJ1-5 | TRBV7-9 | . | . | 11 | CASSREGPQHF | TGTGCCAGCAGCCGCGAGGGTCCCCAGCATTTT
TRBJ1-4 | TRBV4-1 | many | . | 17 | CASSQDAEGRTLEKLFF | TGCGCCAGCAGCCAAGATGCGGAAGGACGGACTCTTGAAAAACTGTTTTTT
TRBJ1-1 | TRBV12-3/TRBV12-4 | few | . | 12 | CASRYSVTEAFF | TGTGCCAGCAGATACTCTGTGACTGAAGCTTTCTTT
TRBJ2-7 | TRBV12-3/TRBV12-4 | . | . | 15 | CANSLPLDGIYEQYF | TGTGCCAACAGTCTCCCCCTGGACGGAATCTACGAGCAGTACTTC
TRBJ2-5 | TRBV20-1 | . | TRBD2 | 14 | CSARDRGGRETQYF | TGCAGTGCTAGAGATCGGGGGGGCCGGGAGACCCAGTACTTC
TRBJ1-2 | TRBV2 | . | . | 13 | CASREGFSYGYTF | TGTGCCAGCAGGGAAGGGTTTTCCTATGGCTACACCTTC
TRBJ2-5 | TRBV7-7 | . | TRBD2 | 16 | CASSFTSGGSGETQYF | TGTGCTAGCAGCTTTACTAGCGGGGGCTCGGGAGAGACCCAGTACTTC
TRBJ2-4 | TRBV20-1 | . | TRBD2 | 17 | CSARLAGGPGAKNIQYF | TGCAGTGCTAGACTAGCGGGGGGGCCTGGGGCCAAAAACATTCAGTACTTC
TRBJ2-5 | TRBV7-9 | . | TRBD2 | 15 | CAGSLRGGAVETQYF | TGTGCCGGCAGCTTACGCGGGGGGGCCGTAGAGACCCAGTACTTC
TRBJ2-5 | TRBV5-1 | few | . | 14 | CASSLPGGEETQYF | TGCGCCAGCAGCTTGCCGGGGGGCGAGGAGACCCAGTACTTC
TRBJ1-1 | TRBV10-3 | . | . | 13 | CAISGREGNEAFF | TGTGCCATCAGTGGGAGGGAGGGCAATGAAGCTTTCTTT
TRBJ2-7 | TRBV5-8 | few | TRBD1 | 13 | CASGDRGSSGQYF | TGTGCCAGCGGTGACAGGGGTAGCAGCGGACAGTACTTC
TRBJ2-7 | TRBV4-3 | few | TRBD1 | 16 | CASSPGQGSRSYEQYF | TGCGCCAGCAGCCCTGGACAGGGATCGCGGTCCTACGAGCAGTACTTC
TRBJ1-4 | TRBV27 | few | . | 14 | CASSASGAGEKLFF | TGTGCCAGCAGTGCATCAGGGGCCGGAGAAAAACTGTTTTTT
TRBJ2-1 | TRBV20-1 | few | . | 15 | CSARDLRLAYNEQFF | TGCAGTGCTAGAGATCTGAGACTAGCCTACAATGAGCAGTTCTTC
TRBJ2-3 | TRBV3-1 | . | TRBD1 | 15 | CASSQGDSPTDTQYF | TGTGCCAGCAGCCAGGGGGACAGTCCCACAGATACGCAGTATTTT
TRBJ2-5 | TRBV5-1 | few | . | 13 | CASRSDPTETQYF | TGCGCCAGCAGGTCGGACCCCACGGAGACCCAGTACTTC
TRBJ2-3 | TRBV4-2 | . | . | 14 | CAGRASGESDTQYF | TGTGCCGGCCGTGCATCGGGGGAATCAGATACGCAGTATTTT
TRBJ2-5 | TRBV6-6 | few | . | 14 | CASSPGLNQETQYF | TGTGCCAGCAGCCCCGGATTGAACCAAGAGACCCAGTACTTC
TRBJ2-3 | TRBV7-2 | once | TRBD2 | 17 | CASSFLASGGRTDTQYF | TGTGCCAGCAGCTTTCTGGCTAGCGGGGGGCGCACAGATACGCAGTATTTT